The clone carrying this T cell receptor (beta chain) was detected a few times. What it binds is unknown. This entry comes from a study of CD8+ T cells in alopecia areata. Study information: Tofacitinib administration persisted for 6 to 18 months, succeeded by 6 months off drug. Study-level points and caveats: Patients showed less clear TCR sequence sharing than mice, possibly partly because of HLA diversity.

Once RNA had been extracted, it was reverse transcribed into cDNA to act as the sequencing template. The method was immunoSEQ multiplex PCR; TCRdb's version includes in-frame clones alone and lacks a portion of them. The table lists roughly 250,000 clones, around three fifths of them singletons. The treatment here: oral pan-JAK inhibitor, 5-10 mg twice daily. Trimming took off 3 bases at V and 3 bases at J, with 12 bases between the two ends. This CDR3 has 14 residues. Germline loops: CDR1 MNHEY, CDR2 SMNVEV (reference sequence). Material: CD4+ T cells sorted from blood, obtained at approximately week 52, from a patient treated with tofacitinib. V usage is TRBV27 and J usage is TRBJ2-7; the D gene is possibly TRBD2 (5 bases). The source of this sequence is a human donor with alopecia areata. CDR3 protein: CASSFNPEGYEQYF. The CDR3 DNA follows: TGTGCCAGCAGTTTTAACCCCGAGGGCTACGAGCAGTACTTC.